This entry lists 8 T cell receptor beta chains sequenced from one sample in a study of graft-versus-host responses after intestinal transplantation. Antigens for these TCRs are unknown. This table comes from immunoSEQ multiplex PCR, and its TCRdb copy is limited to in-frame clones, with some not included. Found here are just over 95,000 clones, more than 85% of them singletons; the top ten hold approximately 0.17%. Sample: unstimulated CD4+ T cells sorted from spleen or lymph node cells, taken before intestinal transplant. The origin of the receptors is a human donor who received an intestinal transplant.

CDR3 in amino acids: CASSVETVSGNTIYF. The CDR3 DNA reads TGTGCCAGCAGCGTAGAGACAGTCTCTGGAAACACCATATATTTT. The rearrangement joins TRBV9 to TRBJ1-3; possibly TRBD1 for D (5 bases). Germline CDR1 SGDLS, CDR2 YYNGEE. This CDR3 comprises 15 residues. Trimming took 0 bases from V and 0 from J, leaving 7 bases between them.

This chain uses TRBV10-1 with TRBJ1-1; D gene ambiguous. Deletions cut 4 bases from V and 4 bases from J, with 16 bases between. CDR3 size: 15 residues. Germline V gives CDR1 WNHNN, CDR2 SYGVQD (reference sequence). CDR3 DNA sequence: TGCGCCAGCAGTGTAACCCAAAAGGAGTGCACTGAAGCTTTCTTT. This encodes CASSVTQKECTEAFF.

The chain carries TRBV7-8 and TRBJ2-5; 10 nucleotides match TRBD2. Germline lookup yields CDR1 SGHVS and CDR2 FQNEAQ. Losses at the gene ends were 5 bases for V and 4 bases for J; bases not matched to a gene: 4. The CDR3 length is 14 residues. The CDR3 bases are TGTGCCAGCAGCGATAGCGGGGGGACAGAGACCCAGTACTTC. Amino acid sequence: CASSDSGGTETQYF.

The chain combines TRBV7-2 with TRBJ2-5; 10 nucleotides align to TRBD2. The J call may be incorrect, as the DNA end agrees better with TRBJ2-7. The CDR3 has 14 amino acids. CDR1 and CDR2 (germline): SGHTA, FQGNSA. CDR3 region: CASSHSGGTYEQYF. The CDR3 DNA is TGTGCCAGCAGCCATAGCGGGGGGACCTACGAGCAGTACTTC.

The V gene is TRBV6-5, the J gene TRBJ1-2; 7 positions match TRBD1. Trimming removed 0 bases from V and 4 bases from J; junction bases left unmatched: 8. Germline loops: CDR1 MNHEY, CDR2 SVGAGI. The CDR3 sequence is 16 residues long. The CDR3 loop reads CASSYSGQNSVYGYTF. Written as DNA, the CDR3 is TGTGCCAGCAGTTACTCGGGACAGAATTCCGTCTATGGCTACACCTTC.

CDR3 protein: CASSQGFVGGTTDTQYF. In DNA form, the CDR3 reads TGCGCCAGCAGCCAAGGATTTGTTGGCGGAACCACAGATACGCAGTATTTT. The chain uses TRBV4-1 and TRBJ2-3, with no clear D. V was pared by 1 base and J by 2 bases, with 16 bases between. CDR1 is MGHRA, CDR2 YSYEKL, per germline. The CDR3 is 17 amino acids.

The V call is TRBV9, the J call TRBJ1-2; D gene unclear. V shed 2 bases and J shed 8 bases, with 16 bases lying between them. The CDR3 is 14 residues long. Germline V CDR1 and CDR2: SGDLS, YYNGEE. Here the CDR3 DNA reads TGTGCCAGCAGCGTTATGGACTTTGGAGGCGGCTACACCTTC. Its protein is CASSVMDFGGGYTF. Variable domain in full (rest from reference TRBV9 and TRBJ1-2): DSGVTQTPKHLITATGQRVTLRCSPRSGDLSVYWYQQSLDQGLQFLIQYYNGEERAKGNILERFSAQQFPDLHSELNLSSLELGDSALYFCASSVMDFGGGYTFGSGTRLTVV.

V gene TRBV6-5 combines with J gene TRBJ2-7; 7 positions agree with TRBD1. The CDR3 spans 13 residues. CDR1 is MNHEY and CDR2 is SVGAGI in the germline V gene. The J segment lost 3 bases and the V segment lost 5 bases, leaving 4 bases of the junction unmatched. DNA for the CDR3: TGTGCCAGCAGTAAACAGGGGTACTACGAGCAGTACTTC. It is translated as CASSKQGYYEQYF.